This T cell receptor beta chain is drawn from a study of T cell responses to AZD1222 COVID-19 vaccine. Broader study findings: In a largely white British group with more females than males, clonal diversity was possibly underestimated. Dominant at 160-218 and 743-854, vaccine-associated CD4 TCRs also spanned spike.

The CDR3 extends over 12 amino acids. The V end lost 4 bases, the J end lost 3 bases, and 6 bases lay between the germline ends. CDR1 is SGHVS, CDR2 FNYEAQ, per germline. This table comes from immunoSEQ multiplex PCR, and its TCRdb copy is limited to in-frame clones, with some not included. The sample comprises some 86,000 clones, 85% to 90% of which are singletons, and 6.9% rests with the top ten. This clone was seen a single time. Its antigen is unknown. The rearrangement links TRBV7-6 to TRBJ1-2; D call uncertain. This sequence originates from an adult who received the AZD1222 COVID-19 vaccine. The sequences come from peripheral blood, collected 28 days after the second AZD1222 dose. CDR3 sequence: CASSSRHYGYTF. For the CDR3, the DNA is TGTGCCAGCAGCTCGCGACACTATGGCTACACCTTC.